The 20 T cell receptor beta chains reported below all come from one sample, sequenced in a study of blood T cells in healthy people across ages (dated by TCRdb to between 2014 and 2016). Receptor libraries were prepared by 5' RACE. TCRdb lists the instrument as Illumina HiSeq 2500. A second PCR of about 6 to 11 cycles was run with a J-beta primer mix and a sample-barcoded 5' primer. The public reads were reprocessed in TCRdb via fastp at Q25 and MiXCR, keeping in-frame beta chains. Each record represents a unique CDR3 protein, reported with the most common genes and DNA among its rows. Present in this sample are 720,000 or so distinct CDR3 sequences, about 43% of which were seen just once. The ten largest account for 30% of the sample. The sample was blood. The receptors come from a man older than 75 in good health.

This clonotype was observed many times. V is TRBV7-2 and J is TRBJ2-5; no definite D call. Germline V gene data show CDR1 as SGHTA and CDR2 as FQGNSA. V lost 2 bases, J lost 5 bases, and 9 bases lay in between. This CDR3 contains 13 residues. The CDR3: CASSLNAGETQYF. The CDR3 DNA sequence: TGTGCCAGCAGCTTAAACGCTGGGGAGACCCAGTACTTC.

Note on this clonotype: Germline is not matched at one junction end, which may reflect a read error. The chain has TRBV6-5 and TRBJ2-7; D not certain. This CDR3 has 14 residues. Germline values: CDR1 MNHEY, CDR2 SVGAGI. The CDR3 DNA reads as TGTGTCAGCAGTTACTCGATCCAGGCCTACGAGCAGTACTTC. Translated, it gives CVSSYSIQAYEQYF.

The V and J genes are TRBV6-2 or TRBV6-3 and TRBJ1-1, with 7 bases that match TRBD1. Germline V gene lookup returns CDR1 MNHEY and CDR2 SVGEGT. The ends lost 7 bases at V and 3 bases at J; junction bases unmatched: 8. The CDR3 contains 14 residues. In nucleotides, the CDR3 is TGTGCCAGCACCTCGGACAGGAGAGACACTGAAGCTTTCTTT. Translation: CASTSDRRDTEAFF.

The V call is TRBV12-3 or TRBV12-4, the J call TRBJ2-4, with TRBD1 as a possible D gene (6 bases). The J call is uncertain, as TRBJ2-7 better fits the DNA end. The CDR3 consists of 13 residues. This chain's CDR3 is CASSYGTTLEQYF. CDR3 coding DNA: TGTGCCAGCAGCTACGGGACAACTCTCGAGCAGTACTTC.

This clonotype turned up a few times. V gene TRBV27 combines with J gene TRBJ2-5, with TRBD2 identical over 9 bases. The CDR3 spans 17 residues. Germline V lookup: CDR1 MNHEY, CDR2 SMNVEV (reference sequence). V shed 5 bases and J 5 bases; nucleotides not matched to a gene: 15. CDR3 nucleotide sequence: TGTGCCAGCAGTCCACCCCGGGGTAGCGGGAGTTATGAGACCCAGTACTTC. Its translation: CASSPPRGSGSYETQYF.

V and J are TRBV5-6 and TRBJ2-1; tentative D call: TRBD2 (5 bases). In germline, CDR1 is SGHDT, CDR2 YYEEEE. The CDR3 covers 13 residues. V was cut by 4 bases and J by 6 bases, with 11 bases left in between. The CDR3 is CASSLYSANEQFF. For the CDR3, the DNA is TGTGCCAGCAGCCTATATAGCGCCAATGAGCAGTTCTTC.

Comment on this clonotype: Mismatch with germline at one junction end may stem from a read error. V and J are TRBV2 and TRBJ2-3; 9 nucleotides match TRBD1. CDR3 length: 14 amino acids. CDR1 and CDR2 from the germline V gene are SNHLY and FYNNEI. The CDR3 DNA reads as TGTGCCAGCATTGAATGGTCGACAGGGGGAGCGCAGTATTTT. Translation: CASIEWSTGGAQYF.

This chain joins TRBV6-2 or TRBV6-3 and TRBJ2-1; D is undetermined. The CDR3 loop spans 11 amino acids. V lost 7 bases, J lost 5 bases, and 6 bases lay in between. The germline CDR1 and CDR2 sequences are MNHEY and SVGEGT. The CDR3 DNA is TGTGCCAGCAAGGGTAACAATGAGCAGTTCTTC. It translates to CASKGNNEQFF.

This chain uses TRBV27 with TRBJ2-5; the match to TRBD2 covers 8 bases. The CDR3 length is 14 residues. V trimming: 4 bases; J trimming: 11 bases; junction bases outside the gene matches: 12. Germline V lookup: CDR1 MNHEY, CDR2 SMNVEV (reference sequence). The CDR3, as DNA: TGTGCCAGCAGTTCCGGACAAGCGGGAGTGAAGCAGTACTTC. This gives the protein CASSSGQAGVKQYF.

This chain uses TRBV9 with TRBJ2-7, with TRBD2 matching over 12 bases. This CDR3 is built from 15 residues. The J segment lost 5 bases and the V segment lost 4 bases, leaving 7 bases of the junction unmatched. CDR1 and CDR2 (germline): SGDLS, YYNGEE. CDR3 protein: CASSLTSGGWDEQYF. For the CDR3, the DNA is TGTGCCAGCAGCTTAACTAGCGGGGGGTGGGACGAGCAGTACTTC.

CDR3 DNA: TGTGCCAGCAGTGAAGCGGGACAGCACTATGGCTACACCTTC. This encodes CASSEAGQHYGYTF. V gene TRBV6-1 combines with J gene TRBJ1-2, with 7 bases that match TRBD1. This CDR3 has 14 residues. V lost 0 bases to trimming and J lost 3 bases; unmatched junction nucleotides: 1. The germline CDR1 and CDR2 sequences are MNHNS and SASEGT.

With regard to this clonotype: This may arise from a read error, as a much more abundant clone is one base away. The chain combines TRBV11-1 with TRBJ2-5; D perhaps matches TRBD1 (6 bases). This CDR3 is built from 12 residues. Germline CDR1 SGHAT, CDR2 FQDESV (reference sequence). CDR3 loop: CASSKKGETQDF. CDR3 nucleotide sequence: TGTGCCAGCAGCAAAAAGGGGGAGACCCAGGACTTC.

As concerns this clonotype: This may stem from a read error, because a much larger clone lies one nucleotide away. V usage is TRBV7-3 and J usage is TRBJ2-5; unclear D gene. The DNA end is a closer match to TRBJ2-1, so the J assignment may be wrong. CDR1 and CDR2 (germline): SGHTA, FQGTGA. The CDR3 loop spans 13 amino acids. In nucleotides, the CDR3 is TGTGCCAGCAGCCCCACCTTATCAGAGACCCAGTTCTTC. Its translation is CASSPTLSETQFF.

As to this clonotype: A read error may account for a junction end that differs from germline. The V gene is TRBV28, the J gene TRBJ2-7; D is possibly TRBD2 (5 bases). Germline CDR1 and CDR2: MDHEN and SYDVKM. CDR3 length equals 15 residues. This CDR3 reads CVSSFAGEGLREQYF. The CDR3 DNA follows: TGTGTCAGCAGTTTTGCCGGGGAAGGCCTACGAGAGCAGTACTTC.

There are a few counts of this clonotype. The chain carries TRBV4-3 and TRBJ1-2; 8 nucleotides line up with TRBD1. The V and J ends lost 0 bases and 7 bases, in that order; junction bases with no gene match: 13. Germline CDR1 and CDR2: LGHNA and YSLEER. This CDR3 region has 17 residues. CDR3 nucleotide sequence: TGCGCCAGCAGCCAAGATATCCGTCGGGAGACAGGGGTTGGCTACACCTTC. This encodes CASSQDIRRETGVGYTF.

This clonotype appeared once. One end of the junction is discordant with germline, which a read error may explain. The genes are TRBV6-2 or TRBV6-3 and TRBJ2-5; D may be TRBD2 (5 bases). Per the germline V gene, CDR1 is MNHEY and CDR2 is SVGEGT. The CDR3 contains 13 residues. The CDR3 region is CASRYFTGGTQYF. In nucleotides, the CDR3 is TGTGCCAGCAGGTACTTCACTGGAGGGACCCAGTACTTC.

As for this clonotype: Compared with germline, one end of the junction differs, possibly owing to a read error. V is TRBV9 and J is TRBJ2-1; 8 bases agree with TRBD2. The CDR3 is 14 residues long. Germline-derived CDR1 and CDR2 are SGDLS and YYNGEE. The CDR3 loop is CTSSGSGSRGEQFF. The CDR3 DNA reads as TGTACCAGCAGCGGGAGCGGGAGTCGGGGTGAGCAGTTCTTC.

The sample holds a few counts of this clonotype. The rearrangement links TRBV15 to TRBJ2-5; tentatively, D is TRBD1 or TRBD2 (5 bases each). Germline values: CDR1 LNHNV, CDR2 YYDKDF (reference sequence). V was shortened by 5 bases and J by 4 bases, with 17 bases between the two germline ends. This CDR3 has 15 amino acids. The CDR3 spells CATSVSSLGRETQYF. The DNA of the CDR3 is TGTGCCACCAGCGTTTCGAGTCTGGGACGAGAGACCCAGTACTTC.

The chain is built from TRBV7-8 and TRBJ2-5; D gene uncertain. The CDR3 is 15 residues long. From germline, CDR1 is SGHVS and CDR2 FQNEAQ. Deletions cut 4 bases from V and 0 bases from J, with 12 bases between. The CDR3 DNA sequence: TGTGCCAGCAGCTCGGAGTCCCTGTACCAAGAGACCCAGTACTTC. Amino acids: CASSSESLYQETQYF.

This clonotype was seen ten or more times. V is TRBV10-1 and J is TRBJ1-1; D perhaps matches TRBD1 (5 bases). This CDR3 has 13 residues. Trimming pared 8 bases from V and 0 bases from J, leaving 10 bases between. Per the germline V gene, CDR1 is WNHNN and CDR2 is SYGVQD (reference sequence). CDR3 DNA sequence: TGCGCCAGCCGACAGTCCATGAACACTGAAGCTTTCTTT. Its translation: CASRQSMNTEAFF.